Here is one TCR beta chain with its context. Its target is not known. Deletions cut 10 bases from V and 3 bases from J, with 15 bases between. The V gene's germline CDR1 is LNHDA and CDR2 SQIVND (reference sequence). There are 13 residues in the CDR3. Noted time point: newly diagnosed GD, antithyroid drugs for less than 3 months. Preparation of the TCR library used RNA extracted from PBMCs. A peripheral blood sample, 8.5 to 9 milliliters in volume, was drawn into EDTA tubes. The TCR beta library used iRepertoire HTBI primers with Arm-PCR amplification of CDR3. TCRdb called the multiplex PCR reads again in MiXCR, with one record for every CDR3 protein. The data show about 620,000 distinct CDR3 sequences, 15% to 20% seen once. The data are from a study of regulatory T cells in long-lasting Graves disease. Study conclusions and caveats: Persistent Graves' patients had lower TCR diversity than newly diagnosed ones. Sharing of public clonotypes was greater in persistent patients (about 2,700) than in new patients (approximately 940).

The data were also submitted as part of a second study, on T cells in Graves' hyperthyroidism and ophthalmopathy. That source adds: Researchers ran a first-round RT-PCR on the TCR CDR3 using the HTBI primer set.

The sequences come from peripheral blood mononuclear cells (PBMCs), collected at new diagnosis, from a patient treated with antithyroid drugs. This receptor was identified in a woman under 40 with Graves disease. The chain employs TRBV19 and TRBJ1-2; a weak D match, TRBD1 (5 bases). CDR3 residues: CATPTGTDYGYTF. CDR3 nucleotides: TGTGCCACCCCGACCGGGACTGACTATGGCTACACCTTC.